Reported below is one T cell receptor (beta chain). The antigen is not known. This record comes from a study of cytomegalovirus exposure and HLA in healthy donors. Study-wide findings and caveats: In a later analysis, a missense DCLRE1C variant was linked to TCR beta V- and J-gene trimming. Some public TCRs appeared in many individuals, while most sequences were rare.

It was with 60 Vbeta and 13 Jbeta primers that the PCR ran. Libraries were prepared by immunoSEQ multiplex PCR; TCRdb keeps only in-frame clonotypes and omits some of them. The profile shows some 170,000 clones, roughly 80% of them singletons. Nominally healthy donors provided the samples, though records likely missed some immune exposures. J was trimmed by 0 bases and V by 4 bases; bases with no gene match: 5. Per germline, CDR1 SGDLS and CDR2 YYNGEE. This CDR3 is built from 16 residues. The specimen was PBMCs. The genes are TRBV9 and TRBJ2-5; 11 bases line up with TRBD2. This receptor was identified in a female donor in good health and CMV-seronegative. CDR3 residues: CASSTGLAGNQETQYF. The CDR3 region has the DNA TGTGCCAGCAGCACCGGACTAGCGGGCAACCAAGAGACCCAGTACTTC.